This is a list of T cell receptor beta chains from one sample in a study of blood T cell repertoires in COVID-19. TCRdb's table, derived via immunoSEQ multiplex PCR, lists solely in-frame clones and lacks some. Seen here are 150,000 to 200,000 clones, around four fifths observed once, and the top ten hold around 5.2%. The source material was peripheral blood. These receptors all stem from a woman in her 30s with acute or convalescent COVID-19. Both conserved end residues are part of each CDR3. The order of the fields is V gene, clone size, J gene, D gene, CDR3 DNA, CDR3 protein. D genes are given only for firm matches. For some rows the clone size is stated as once, few or many, or as a class when expanded; others skip it.

TRBV12-1,-,TRBJ2-5,-,TGTGCCAGCAGCCGAAGACTAGCGGGAGGGCAAGAGACCCAGTACTTC,CASSRRLAGGQETQYF
TRBV9,-,TRBJ2-1,-,TGTGCCAGCAGCGTAGGACCCCCCGGGAATGAGCAGTTCTTC,CASSVGPPGNEQFF
TRBV6-6,-,TRBJ2-1,TRBD2,TGTGCCAGCAGCCGAGGCTACGAGCGGGACCCTTACAATGAGCAGTTCTTC,CASSRGYERDPYNEQFF
TRBV27,-,TRBJ1-2,-,TGTGCCAGCCTCTTCCGACGGGAGAGAGGCTACACCTTC,CASLFRRERGYTF
TRBV5-1,-,TRBJ1-2,-,TGCGCCAGCAGCTTGGCCCAGGGGTACTATGGCTACACCTTC,CASSLAQGYYGYTF
TRBV4-2,-,TRBJ2-7,TRBD1,TGTGCCAGCAGCCCGGGACAGGGGGACGCCGAGCAGTACTTC,CASSPGQGDAEQYF
TRBV23-1,-,TRBJ2-3,TRBD2,TGCGCCACCCCATCCCCCGGGTCTAGCGGGAGGTACACAGATACGCAGTATTTT,CATPSPGSSGRYTDTQYF
TRBV7-2,-,TRBJ2-2,TRBD2,TGTGCCAGCAGCTTATCACTAGCGGGAGTCGGCGGGGAGCTGTTTTTT,CASSLSLAGVGGELFF
TRBV29-1,-,TRBJ2-7,-,TGCAGCGCGGGACGAGCATCCTACGAGCAGTACTTC,CSAGRASYEQYF
TRBV10-3,-,TRBJ1-1,-,TGTGCCATCAGTGAGCTGGGAGCTGAAGCTTTCTTT,CAISELGAEAFF
TRBV27,-,TRBJ2-7,-,TGTGCCAGCAGCGGCCAGGGGCGAGAAGCGGGGAGCTCCTACGAGCAGTACTTC,CASSGQGREAGSSYEQYF
TRBV3-1/TRBV3-2,once,TRBJ2-7,TRBD2,TGTGCCAGCACCCGGGGGGGTCAGAACGAGCAGTACTTC,CASTRGGQNEQYF
TRBV5-6,-,TRBJ1-2,-,TGTGCCAGCAGCCAGGGTATGATTCGGGACTATGGCTACACCTTC,CASSQGMIRDYGYTF
TRBV28,few,TRBJ1-2,-,TGTGCCAGCAGCCTAACACAGAAAAAAACTAACTATGGCTACACCTTC,CASSLTQKKTNYGYTF